This is a list of T cell receptor beta chains from one sample in a study of cytomegalovirus exposure and HLA in healthy donors. Data came from immunoSEQ multiplex PCR; TCRdb stores just in-frame clones and leaves some out. The profile shows about 160,000 clones, roughly 80% of them singletons. The sample was PBMCs. The receptors derive from a man younger than 40 in good health and CMV-seropositive. Both conserved end residues are part of each CDR3. Each record gives: V gene, clone size, J gene, D gene, CDR3 protein, CDR3 DNA. The D gene is left open where the match is weak. Part of the rows lack a size; the others show once, few, many or a class for expanded clones.

v_gene: TRBV6-1
abundance: NA
j_gene: TRBJ2-6
d_gene: NA
CDR3aa: CASTTLANVLTF
CDR3nt: TGTGCCAGCACCACTCTGGCCAACGTCCTGACTTTC

v_gene: TRBV7-8
abundance: once
j_gene: TRBJ2-1
d_gene: TRBD1
CDR3aa: CASSSRQGINEQFF
CDR3nt: TGTGCCAGCAGCTCACGACAGGGGATTAATGAGCAGTTCTTC

v_gene: TRBV9
abundance: NA
j_gene: TRBJ2-7
d_gene: TRBD1
CDR3aa: CASSGGTGEEQYF
CDR3nt: TGTGCCAGCAGCGGCGGGACAGGGGAAGAGCAGTACTTC

v_gene: TRBV5-5
abundance: once
j_gene: TRBJ1-1
d_gene: NA
CDR3aa: CASRREGDTEAFF
CDR3nt: TGTGCCAGCAGGCGGGAGGGGGACACTGAAGCTTTCTTT

v_gene: TRBV7-2
abundance: NA
j_gene: TRBJ1-3
d_gene: NA
CDR3aa: CASSRGTSGNTIYF
CDR3nt: TGTGCCAGCAGCCGGGGGACCTCTGGAAACACCATATATTTT

v_gene: TRBV11-3
abundance: NA
j_gene: TRBJ2-5
d_gene: NA
CDR3aa: CASSLGGRDQETQYF
CDR3nt: TGTGCCAGCAGCTTAGGTGGTCGGGACCAAGAGACCCAGTACTTC

v_gene: TRBV4-1
abundance: NA
j_gene: TRBJ2-6
d_gene: TRBD1
CDR3aa: CASSQSPILRTGTGANVLTF
CDR3nt: TGCGCCAGCAGCCAAAGCCCCATTCTCAGGACAGGGACAGGGGCCAACGTCCTGACTTTC

v_gene: TRBV2
abundance: NA
j_gene: TRBJ1-3
d_gene: NA
CDR3aa: CASRTGGRNTIYF
CDR3nt: TGTGCCAGCAGGACAGGTGGGAGAAACACCATATATTTT

v_gene: TRBV5-5
abundance: NA
j_gene: TRBJ2-7
d_gene: TRBD2
CDR3aa: CASSPSGTSGRGSYEQYF
CDR3nt: TGTGCCAGCAGCCCCTCCGGGACTAGCGGGAGGGGCTCCTACGAGCAGTACTTC

v_gene: TRBV7-9
abundance: NA
j_gene: TRBJ1-1
d_gene: TRBD1
CDR3aa: CASSFGGTVNTEAFF
CDR3nt: TGTGCCAGCAGCTTTGGCGGGACAGTGAACACTGAAGCTTTCTTT

v_gene: TRBV4-1
abundance: NA
j_gene: TRBJ2-7
d_gene: NA
CDR3aa: CASSQDETGDLYEQYF
CDR3nt: TGCGCCAGCAGCCAAGATGAAACGGGAGATCTCTACGAGCAGTACTTC

v_gene: TRBV19
abundance: few
j_gene: TRBJ1-6
d_gene: NA
CDR3aa: CATALGSYNSPLHF
CDR3nt: TGTGCCACTGCACTCGGGTCATATAATTCACCCCTCCACTTT

v_gene: TRBV5-6
abundance: NA
j_gene: TRBJ2-7
d_gene: TRBD2
CDR3aa: CASSAGGFNEQYF
CDR3nt: TGTGCCAGCAGCGCGGGGGGGTTCAACGAGCAGTACTTC

v_gene: TRBV11-3
abundance: NA
j_gene: TRBJ2-7
d_gene: NA
CDR3aa: CASSLDHQGSYEQYF
CDR3nt: TGTGCCAGCAGCTTAGATCATCAGGGGAGCTACGAGCAGTACTTC

v_gene: TRBV28
abundance: once
j_gene: TRBJ2-3
d_gene: TRBD2
CDR3aa: CASSGLVSPDTQYF
CDR3nt: TGTGCCAGCAGTGGACTAGTTTCCCCAGATACGCAGTATTTT

v_gene: TRBV30
abundance: NA
j_gene: TRBJ1-1
d_gene: NA
CDR3aa: CAWSVRPGWDTEAFF
CDR3nt: TGTGCCTGGAGTGTACGACCAGGGTGGGACACTGAAGCTTTCTTT

v_gene: TRBV28
abundance: NA
j_gene: TRBJ2-5
d_gene: NA
CDR3aa: CASSLLGRGTRETQYF
CDR3nt: TGTGCCAGCAGTTTATTGGGCAGGGGTACCCGAGAGACCCAGTACTTC

v_gene: TRBV29-1
abundance: NA
j_gene: TRBJ2-3
d_gene: NA
CDR3aa: CSVEDRSQDTQYF
CDR3nt: TGCAGCGTTGAAGACCGGAGCCAAGATACGCAGTATTTT

v_gene: TRBV28
abundance: NA
j_gene: TRBJ2-7
d_gene: TRBD2
CDR3aa: CASSPSGTSGYEQYF
CDR3nt: TGTGCCAGCAGCCCCTCCGGGACTAGCGGCTACGAGCAGTACTTC

v_gene: TRBV6-1
abundance: few
j_gene: TRBJ2-2
d_gene: NA
CDR3aa: CASSDRSNTGELFF
CDR3nt: TGTGCCAGCAGTGACAGGTCGAACACCGGGGAGCTGTTTTTT

v_gene: TRBV19
abundance: NA
j_gene: TRBJ1-1
d_gene: NA
CDR3aa: CASSIRGGVTEAFF
CDR3nt: TGTGCCAGTAGTATTCGAGGGGGAGTCACTGAAGCTTTCTTT

v_gene: TRBV10-1
abundance: NA
j_gene: TRBJ2-7
d_gene: NA
CDR3aa: CASSLRGGYEQYF
CDR3nt: TGCGCCAGCAGTCTCCGGGGAGGCTACGAGCAGTACTTC

v_gene: TRBV6-1
abundance: NA
j_gene: TRBJ2-7
d_gene: TRBD2
CDR3aa: CASRTSGFYEQYF
CDR3nt: TGTGCCAGCAGGACTAGCGGGTTCTACGAGCAGTACTTC

v_gene: TRBV7-9
abundance: NA
j_gene: TRBJ2-4
d_gene: NA
CDR3aa: CASSFPEGGNIQYF
CDR3nt: TGTGCCAGCAGCTTCCCGGAAGGGGGAAACATTCAGTACTTC

v_gene: TRBV7-9
abundance: NA
j_gene: TRBJ2-7
d_gene: NA
CDR3aa: CASSPVAHEQYF
CDR3nt: TGTGCCAGCAGCCCGGTCGCGCACGAGCAGTACTTC

v_gene: TRBV9
abundance: NA
j_gene: TRBJ2-1
d_gene: TRBD2
CDR3aa: CASSVERDSYNEQFF
CDR3nt: TGTGCCAGCAGCGTAGAGCGGGATTCCTACAATGAGCAGTTCTTC

v_gene: TRBV7-9
abundance: NA
j_gene: TRBJ1-4
d_gene: TRBD1
CDR3aa: CASSPTGTGHHPLEKLFF
CDR3nt: TGTGCCAGCAGCCCTACTGGGACAGGGCATCACCCCCTTGAAAAACTGTTTTTT

v_gene: TRBV5-1
abundance: NA
j_gene: TRBJ1-4
d_gene: NA
CDR3aa: CASSLLGGDEKLFF
CDR3nt: TGCGCCAGCAGCTTGCTGGGAGGCGATGAAAAACTGTTTTTT

v_gene: TRBV28
abundance: NA
j_gene: TRBJ2-1
d_gene: NA
CDR3aa: CAILGGYNEQFF
CDR3nt: TGTGCCATCCTTGGCGGCTACAATGAGCAGTTCTTC

v_gene: TRBV4-3
abundance: NA
j_gene: TRBJ2-7
d_gene: TRBD2
CDR3aa: CASSQGGGPYEQYF
CDR3nt: TGCGCCAGCAGCCAAGGCGGGGGACCGTACGAGCAGTACTTC